The sequence of this T cell receptor (beta chain) was determined in a study of a mutant IDH1 vaccine in newly diagnosed glioma. About the research overall: Before enrollment, patients got radiotherapy alone, temozolomide alone, or mostly the combination.

Time point given: week 23, last vaccination. Every single dose of the vaccine, 300 ug of mutant IDH1 20-mer peptide, came with topical imiquimod. TCRdb keeps only in-frame clones here, not all; method: immunoSEQ multiplex PCR. This table has 50,000 to 60,000 clones, about four fifths appearing once. Details on this clone: Its specificity is unknown.

CDR3 length: 16 residues. Germline CDR1 is SGDLS and CDR2 is YYNGEE. Trimming removed 5 bases at V and 4 bases at J, with 18 bases between. This chain joins TRBV9 and TRBJ2-2; tentative D call: TRBD1 (5 bases). The clonotype comes from a man aged 40-49 years with glioma. The material was PBMCs, obtained from a glioma patient whose treatment included an IDH1 peptide vaccine. The CDR3 protein is CASSAPSTGSTGELFF. The CDR3 DNA reads TGTGCCAGCAGTGCCCCGAGTACAGGCTCCACCGGGGAGCTGTTTTTT.